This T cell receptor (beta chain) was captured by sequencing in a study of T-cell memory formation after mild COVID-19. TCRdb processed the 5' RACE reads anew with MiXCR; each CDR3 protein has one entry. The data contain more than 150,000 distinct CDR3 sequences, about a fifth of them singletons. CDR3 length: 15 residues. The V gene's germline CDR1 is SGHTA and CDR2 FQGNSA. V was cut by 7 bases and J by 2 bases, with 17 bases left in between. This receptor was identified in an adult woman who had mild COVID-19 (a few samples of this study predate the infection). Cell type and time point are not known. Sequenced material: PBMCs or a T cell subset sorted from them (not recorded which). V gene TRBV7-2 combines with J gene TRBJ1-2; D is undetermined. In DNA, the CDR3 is TGTGCCAGCACCTTCAGTCCGACTGGAAACTATGGCTACACCTTC. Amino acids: CASTFSPTGNYGYTF.